These 14 T cell receptor beta chains came from one sample sequenced in a study of PD-1 blockade in classical Hodgkin lymphoma. Relapse was seen in all patients after autologous stem cell transplantation, and brentuximab vedotin exposure was variable. Repertoires were generated with immunoSEQ multiplex PCR, while TCRdb's copy carries only in-frame clones and drops some. This sample yields about 84,000 clones, of which under 90% are seen a single time; less than 25% belongs to the top ten. The sequenced sample was peripheral blood mononuclear cells (PBMCs), obtained at baseline. All receptors derive from a human donor with classical Hodgkin lymphoma.

This sequence joins TRBV4-1 and TRBJ1-5; 7 bases align to TRBD1. Trimming took 3 bases from V and 5 from J; bases not matched to a gene: 13. The CDR3 runs 17 residues. CDR1 is MGHRA, CDR2 YSYEKL, per germline. CDR3 region: CASSHGPTGAGDQPQHF. Written as DNA, the CDR3 is TGCGCCAGCAGCCACGGTCCTACAGGGGCTGGGGATCAGCCCCAGCATTTT.

The chain recombines TRBV2 with TRBJ1-3; D remains unclear. The CDR3 is 13 amino acids. The germline CDR1 and CDR2 sequences are SNHLY and FYNNEI. Between the trimmed V and J ends, which lost 6 bases and 1 base, there was a span of 7 bases. The CDR3 region is CASRRTSGNTIYF. CDR3 DNA sequence: TGTGCCAGCAGGCGGACGTCTGGAAACACCATATATTTT.

Remarks on this clone: Other DNA sequences in this specimen translate into the identical CDR3. The V and J genes are TRBV7-2 and TRBJ1-1; no clear D gene. This CDR3 has 11 residues. Germline V gene sequence: CDR1 SGHTA, CDR2 FQGNSA. Trimming left V 2 bases short and J 8 bases short, with 6 bases between. The CDR3 coding sequence is TGTGCCAGCAGCTTACGAACAGAAGCTTTCTTT. Amino acids: CASSLRTEAFF.

V gene TRBV6-6 combines with J gene TRBJ1-1, with TRBD1 identical over 8 bases. The CDR3 is 15 amino acids. V shed 2 bases, J shed 0 bases, and the junction held 2 bases outside the gene matches. Germline CDR1 and CDR2: MNHNY and SVGAGI (reference sequence). Here the CDR3 DNA reads TGTGCCAGCAGTTACACGACAGGGGTGAACACTGAAGCTTTCTTT. It specifies CASSYTTGVNTEAFF.

The chain is built from TRBV5-1 and TRBJ1-2; 12 bases are a match to TRBD1. J gave up 7 bases and V 4 bases, and 5 bases lay outside the gene matches. The CDR3 extends over 14 amino acids. Germline V CDR1 and CDR2: SGHRS, YFSETQ. In nucleotides, the CDR3 is TGCGCCAGCAGCGGGACAGGGGGCACGAGTGGCTACACCTTC. As protein: CASSGTGGTSGYTF. Using reference TRBV5-1 and TRBJ1-2 for the parts outside the CDR3, the full variable domain is KAGVTQTPRYLIKTRGQQVTLSCSPISGHRSVSWYQQTPGQGLQFLFEYFSETQRNKGNFPGRFSGRQFSNSRSEMNVSTLELGDSALYLCASSGTGGTSGYTFGSGTRLTVV.

The chain uses TRBV15 and TRBJ1-2, with D hard to call. Trimming pared 8 bases from V and 5 bases from J, leaving 9 bases between. From germline, CDR1 is LNHNV and CDR2 YYDKDF (reference sequence). The CDR3 loop spans 11 amino acids. Here the CDR3 DNA reads TGTGCCACCGGAGAGGGATATGGCTACACCTTC. As protein: CATGEGYGYTF.

The chain links TRBV19 to TRBJ2-3; D may be TRBD1 (5 bases). This CDR3 is built from 16 residues. Germline loops: CDR1 LNHDA, CDR2 SQIVND (reference sequence). Trimming cost V 3 bases and J 4 bases, with 17 bases left between them. In DNA, the CDR3 is TGTGCCAGTAGTATCTGGGCAGGGATCCCAGCAGATACGCAGTATTTT. It yields the protein CASSIWAGIPADTQYF.

The chain employs TRBV20-1 and TRBJ2-7; maybe TRBD1 (5 bases). The CDR3 has 11 residues. V was clipped by 5 bases and J by 4 bases, with 9 bases between them. Germline V CDR1 and CDR2: DFQATT, SNEGSKA (reference sequence). Written as DNA, the CDR3 is TGCAGTGCTGCCAGGGTTTACGAGCAGTACTTC. Amino acid sequence: CSAARVYEQYF.

This clone was seen just once. The chain is built from TRBV6-5 and TRBJ2-5; possibly TRBD1 for D (6 bases). The CDR3 extends over 15 amino acids. The germline V gene encodes CDR1 MNHEY and CDR2 SVGAGI. Deletions cut 6 bases from V and 5 bases from J, with 19 bases between. As DNA, the CDR3 is TGTGCCAGCAGGGAAACAGGGCACAGAGGGGAGACCCAGTACTTC. Translation gives CASRETGHRGETQYF.

The chain has TRBV4-2 and TRBJ1-3, with D maybe TRBD1 (5 bases). There are 16 residues in the CDR3. Per the germline V gene, CDR1 is LGHNA and CDR2 is YNFKEQ. Trimming removed 6 bases at V and 1 base at J, with 16 bases between. The CDR3: CASSGGDLLSGNTIYF. CDR3 coding DNA: TGTGCCAGCAGTGGGGGGGACTTACTTTCTGGAAACACCATATATTTT.

The chain recombines TRBV25-1 with TRBJ2-6; D is ambiguous. Trimming removed 2 bases at V and 0 bases at J, with 5 bases between. Germline assignment: CDR1 MGHDK and CDR2 SYGVNS. The CDR3 contains 15 residues. In DNA, the CDR3 is TGTGCCAGCAGTGAACACCGCTCTGGGGCCAACGTCCTGACTTTC. Amino acids: CASSEHRSGANVLTF.

This sequence joins TRBV6-1 and TRBJ1-3; D not certain. The CDR3 is made up of 12 amino acids. Germline V gene data show CDR1 as MNHNS and CDR2 as SASEGT. Trimming stripped 1 base from V and 8 bases from J, with 6 bases between. The CDR3 here is CASSEGRYTIYF. For the CDR3, the DNA is TGTGCCAGCAGTGAAGGACGGTACACCATATATTTT.

The J gene is TRBJ2-7, the V gene TRBV28; 11 bases line up with TRBD1. V dropped 4 bases and J dropped 3; count of bases not matched to a gene: 2. CDR3 length equals 14 residues. In germline, CDR1 is MDHEN, CDR2 SYDVKM. The CDR3 loop reads CASSWTGGNYEQYF. The CDR3 DNA follows: TGTGCCAGCAGTTGGACAGGGGGCAACTACGAGCAGTACTTC.

V and J are TRBV10-1 and TRBJ1-5; no clear D. Deletions cut 0 bases from V and 7 bases from J, with 4 bases between. The CDR3 covers 12 residues. The germline V gene encodes CDR1 WNHNN and CDR2 SYGVQD (reference sequence). Here the CDR3 reads CASSESRQPQHF. CDR3 DNA: TGCGCCAGCAGTGAGTCGAGACAGCCCCAGCATTTT.